One TCR beta chain is described in this entry. The data derive from a study of cytomegalovirus exposure and HLA in healthy donors. TCRdb's copy holds only in-frame clones and misses some; the assay was immunoSEQ multiplex PCR. Of 110,000 or so clones listed, approximately 89% are singletons. Donors came from a validation cohort of over a hundred subjects, distinct from the first 666-subject cohort. CDR1 and CDR2 (germline): SGHRS, YFSETQ. Deletions cut 0 bases from V and 0 bases from J, with 6 bases between. This CDR3 has 14 amino acids. The clonotype was recovered from a man aged 18 to 30 in good health and CMV-seronegative. The sequenced sample consisted of PBMCs. This sequence joins TRBV5-1 and TRBJ1-1; D not certain. CDR3 coding DNA: TGCGCCAGCAGCTTGGTGCCGGTGAACACTGAAGCTTTCTTT. Amino acid sequence: CASSLVPVNTEAFF.